This TCR beta chain was found in a study of blood T cell repertoires in COVID-19. The protocol was immunoSEQ multiplex PCR, while the TCRdb copy is restricted to in-frame clones and leaves out a portion. The data contain hundreds of thousands of clones, 86% of them singletons. The CDR3 runs 14 residues. The V gene end was trimmed by 5 bases and the J gene end by 3 bases; junction bases not matched to a gene: 3. CDR1 and CDR2 from the germline V gene are MNHEY and SVGAGI. The clonotype originates from a woman between 70 and 85 years old with COVID-19, enrolled during active disease. The specimen was peripheral blood. The J gene is TRBJ1-2, the V gene TRBV6-5, with 10 bases aligning to TRBD1. The CDR3 DNA is TGTGCCAGCAGTACCGACAGGGGGCACTATGGCTACACCTTC. This translates into CASSTDRGHYGYTF.